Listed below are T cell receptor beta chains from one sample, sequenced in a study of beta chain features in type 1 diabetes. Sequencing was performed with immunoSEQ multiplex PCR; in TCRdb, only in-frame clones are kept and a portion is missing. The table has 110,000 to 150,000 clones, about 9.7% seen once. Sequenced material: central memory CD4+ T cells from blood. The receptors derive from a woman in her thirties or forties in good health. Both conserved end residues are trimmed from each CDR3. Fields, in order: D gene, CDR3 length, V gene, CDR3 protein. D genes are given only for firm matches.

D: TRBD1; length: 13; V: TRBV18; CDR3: ASSASGSGGDGYT
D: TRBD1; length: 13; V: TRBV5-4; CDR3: ASSLPGQGATEAF
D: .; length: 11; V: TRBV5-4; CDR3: ASSPGGWETQY
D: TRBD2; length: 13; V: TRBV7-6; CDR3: ASSKGTSGDETQY
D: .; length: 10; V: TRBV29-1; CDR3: SAAGGSYEQY
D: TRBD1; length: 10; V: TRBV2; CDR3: ASVGQGYGYT
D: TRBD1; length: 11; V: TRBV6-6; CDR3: ASSYRQGHGYT
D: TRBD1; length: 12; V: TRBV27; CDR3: ASSRQGGSYEQY
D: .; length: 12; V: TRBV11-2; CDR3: ASSQMGRVNEQF
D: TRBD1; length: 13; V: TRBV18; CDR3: ASSTPTGGLYEQY
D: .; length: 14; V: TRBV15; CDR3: ATSRSPSEGTDTQY
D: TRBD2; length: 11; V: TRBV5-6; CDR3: ASSSTSVGEQF
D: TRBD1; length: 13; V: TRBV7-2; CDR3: ASSQTGGLDQPQH
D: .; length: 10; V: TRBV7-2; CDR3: ASSLAQFEQF
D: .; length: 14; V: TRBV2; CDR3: ASSDEGGKLTGELF
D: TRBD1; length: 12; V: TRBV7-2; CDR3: ASSTRDRPYGYT
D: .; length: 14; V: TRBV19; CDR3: ASSRLPGKSYNEQF
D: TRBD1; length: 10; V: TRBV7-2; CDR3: ASSGGTTEAF
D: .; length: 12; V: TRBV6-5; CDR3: ASLQPGKTGELF
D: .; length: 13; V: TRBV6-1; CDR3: ASSSRGQSTDTQY
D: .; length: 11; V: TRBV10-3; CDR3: AISERQEETQY
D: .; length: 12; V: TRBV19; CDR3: ASSISGNSYEQY
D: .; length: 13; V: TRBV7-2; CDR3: ASSFGQSRGYGYT
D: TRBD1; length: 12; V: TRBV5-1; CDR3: ASSGGQEVDGYT
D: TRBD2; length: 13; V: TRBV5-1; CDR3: ASSLAGGMSDTQY
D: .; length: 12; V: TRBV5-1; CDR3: ASSLVGGKETQY
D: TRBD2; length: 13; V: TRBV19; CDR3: ASSIRGGGTGELF
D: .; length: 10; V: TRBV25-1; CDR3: ASSASGYGYT
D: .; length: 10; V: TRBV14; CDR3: ASSLAHYEQY
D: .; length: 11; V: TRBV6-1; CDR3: ASRTQGYTEAF
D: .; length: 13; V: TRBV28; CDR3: ASSLGDLVQRTQY
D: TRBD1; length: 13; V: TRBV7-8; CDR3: ASSFTGDGSYEQY
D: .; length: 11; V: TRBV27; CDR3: ASSYDDRSEAF
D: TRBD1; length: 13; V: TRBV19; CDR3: ATNGYWTGVDGYT
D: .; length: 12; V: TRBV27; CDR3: ASSFRPGGTEAF
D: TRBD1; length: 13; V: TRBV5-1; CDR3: ASSLDGQGARDQY
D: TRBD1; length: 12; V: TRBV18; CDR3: ASSATGGEEPQH
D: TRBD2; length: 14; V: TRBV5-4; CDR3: ASSFFVAGGTDTQY
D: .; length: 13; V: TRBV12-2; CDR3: ASRLAGERRDEQY
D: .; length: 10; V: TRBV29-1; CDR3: SVAGSNQPQH
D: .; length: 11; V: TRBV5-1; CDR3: ASSSPYTDTQY
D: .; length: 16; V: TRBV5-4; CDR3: ASSLSLTTNRVNTEAF
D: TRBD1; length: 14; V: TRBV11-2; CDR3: ASSLGTGGPYNEQF